These 3 T cell receptor beta chains share one sample of origin, sequenced in a study of blood T cells in healthy people across ages. Sample-barcoded 5' priming and a J-beta primer mix drove a second PCR of roughly 6 to 12 cycles. TCRdb reprocessed the 5' RACE reads with MiXCR, giving one entry per CDR3 protein. The sample lists some 890,000 distinct CDR3 sequences, about 27% seen once, with about a tenth in the top ten. The same data also contributed to another study, on T cells of mothers and their children.

The specimen sequenced was blood. The receptors stem from a middle-aged woman in good health.

This clonotype was seen only a few times. The genes are TRBV4-1 and TRBJ2-3; no clear D gene. Trimming pared 4 bases from V and 2 bases from J, leaving 10 bases between. The CDR3 spans 14 residues. CDR1 is MGHRA, CDR2 YSYEKL, per germline. CDR3 residues: CASSRSGFTDTQYF. For the CDR3, the DNA is TGCGCCAGCAGCCGATCGGGCTTCACAGATACGCAGTATTTT.

This clonotype was counted only a few times. The chain recombines TRBV18 with TRBJ1-2; TRBD1 matches 7 bases. Germline V gene sequence: CDR1 KGHSH, CDR2 LQKENI. Germline trimming cut 5 bases from V and 3 bases from J; bases unmatched to any gene: 3. The length of the CDR3 is 13 residues. The CDR3 nucleotides are TGTGCCAGCTCAGGTGGACAGGACTATGGCTACACCTTC. Translated, it gives CASSGGQDYGYTF.

The V gene is TRBV9, the J gene TRBJ2-7; TRBD2 matches 7 bases. The CDR3 is made up of 14 amino acids. Germline V gives CDR1 SGDLS, CDR2 YYNGEE. V was clipped by 3 bases and J by 0 bases; unmatched bases: 3. In DNA form, the CDR3 reads TGTGCCAGCAGCGCGCGGGACTACTCCTACGAGCAGTACGTC. This codes for CASSARDYSYEQYV.